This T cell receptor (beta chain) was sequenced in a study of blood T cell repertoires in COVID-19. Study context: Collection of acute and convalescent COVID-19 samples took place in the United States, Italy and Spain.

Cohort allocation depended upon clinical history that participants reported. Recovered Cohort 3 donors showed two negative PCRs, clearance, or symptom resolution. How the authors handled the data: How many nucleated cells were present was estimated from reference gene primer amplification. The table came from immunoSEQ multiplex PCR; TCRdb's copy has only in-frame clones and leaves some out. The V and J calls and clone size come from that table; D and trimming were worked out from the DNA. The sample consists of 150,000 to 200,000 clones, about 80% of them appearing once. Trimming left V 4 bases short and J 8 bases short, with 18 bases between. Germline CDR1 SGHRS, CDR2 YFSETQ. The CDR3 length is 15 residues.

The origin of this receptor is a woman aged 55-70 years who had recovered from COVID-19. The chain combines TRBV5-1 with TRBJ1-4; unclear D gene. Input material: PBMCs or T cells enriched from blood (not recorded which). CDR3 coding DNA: TGCGCCAGCAGCCCCGGAGATGCGGGAGGGGAAAAACTGTTTTTT. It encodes CASSPGDAGGEKLFF.